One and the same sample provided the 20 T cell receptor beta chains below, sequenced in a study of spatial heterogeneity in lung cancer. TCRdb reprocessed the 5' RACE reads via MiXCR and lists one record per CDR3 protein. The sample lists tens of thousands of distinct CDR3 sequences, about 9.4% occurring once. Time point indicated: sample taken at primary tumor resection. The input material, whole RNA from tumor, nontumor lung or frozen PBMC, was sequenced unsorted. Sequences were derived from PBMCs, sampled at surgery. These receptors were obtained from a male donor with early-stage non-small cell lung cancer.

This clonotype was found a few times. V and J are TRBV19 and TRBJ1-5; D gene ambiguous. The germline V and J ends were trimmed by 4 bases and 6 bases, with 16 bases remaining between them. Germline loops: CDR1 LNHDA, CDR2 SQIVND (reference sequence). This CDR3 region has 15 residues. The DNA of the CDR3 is TGTGCCAGTAGTAAAGAGAGGGTGCGAGGTCAGCCCCAGCATTTT. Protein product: CASSKERVRGQPQHF.

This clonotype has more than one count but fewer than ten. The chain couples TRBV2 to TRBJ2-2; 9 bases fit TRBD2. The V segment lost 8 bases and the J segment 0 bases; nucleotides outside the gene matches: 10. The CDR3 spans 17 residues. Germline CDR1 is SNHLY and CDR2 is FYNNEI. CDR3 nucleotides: TGTGCCAGCCGGCGGATTAGCGGGGGCTCGAACACCGGGGAGCTGTTTTTT. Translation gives CASRRISGGSNTGELFF. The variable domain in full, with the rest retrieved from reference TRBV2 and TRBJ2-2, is EPEVTQTPSHQVTQMGQEVILRCVPISNHLYFYWYRQILGQKVEFLVSFYNNEISEKSEIFDDQFSVERPDGSNFTLKIRSTKLEDSAMYFCASRRISGGSNTGELFFGEGSRLTVL.

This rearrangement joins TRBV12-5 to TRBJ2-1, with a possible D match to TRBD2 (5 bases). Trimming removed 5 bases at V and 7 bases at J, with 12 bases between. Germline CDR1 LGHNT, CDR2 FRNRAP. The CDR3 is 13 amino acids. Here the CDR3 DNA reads TGTGCTAGTGGTATCCGACGGGGAAATGAGCAGTTCTTC. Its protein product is CASGIRRGNEQFF.

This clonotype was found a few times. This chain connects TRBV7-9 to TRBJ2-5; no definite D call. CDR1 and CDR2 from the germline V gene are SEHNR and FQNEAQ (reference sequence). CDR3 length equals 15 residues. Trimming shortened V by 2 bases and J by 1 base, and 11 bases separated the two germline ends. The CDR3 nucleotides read TGTGCCAGCAGCTTAAGCCAGCCGACCCAAGAGACCCAGTACTTC. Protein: CASSLSQPTQETQYF.

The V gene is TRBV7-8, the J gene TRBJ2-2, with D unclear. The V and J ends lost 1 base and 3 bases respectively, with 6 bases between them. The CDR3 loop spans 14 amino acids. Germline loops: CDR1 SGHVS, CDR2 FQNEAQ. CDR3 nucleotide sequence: TGTGCCAGCAGCTTAGACATCTACACCGGGGAGCTGTTTTTT. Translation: CASSLDIYTGELFF. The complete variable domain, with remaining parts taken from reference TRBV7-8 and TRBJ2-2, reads GAGVSQSPRYKVAKRGQDVALRCDPISGHVSLFWYQQALGQGPEFLTYFQNEAQLDKSGLPSDRFFAERPEGSVSTLKIQRTQQEDSAVYLCASSLDIYTGELFFGEGSRLTVL.

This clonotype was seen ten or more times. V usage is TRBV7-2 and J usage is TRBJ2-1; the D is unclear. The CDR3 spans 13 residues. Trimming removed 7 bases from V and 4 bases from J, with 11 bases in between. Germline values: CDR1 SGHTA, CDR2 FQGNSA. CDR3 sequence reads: CASTPGRYNEQFF. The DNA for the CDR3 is TGTGCCAGCACCCCGGGTCGATACAATGAGCAGTTCTTC.

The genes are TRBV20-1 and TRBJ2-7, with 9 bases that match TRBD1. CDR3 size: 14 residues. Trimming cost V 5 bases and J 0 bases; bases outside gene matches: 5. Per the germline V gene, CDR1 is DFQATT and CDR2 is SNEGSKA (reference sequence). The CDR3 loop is CSAWGQGLSYEQYF. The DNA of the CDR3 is TGCAGTGCTTGGGGACAGGGCCTCTCCTACGAGCAGTACTTC.

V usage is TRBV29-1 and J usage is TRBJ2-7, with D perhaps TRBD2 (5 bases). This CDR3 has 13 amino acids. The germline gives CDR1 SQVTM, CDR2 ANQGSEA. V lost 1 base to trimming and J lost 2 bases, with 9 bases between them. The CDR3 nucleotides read TGCAGCGTTGAAGGTTCCGGGACCTACGAGCAGTACTTC. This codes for CSVEGSGTYEQYF.

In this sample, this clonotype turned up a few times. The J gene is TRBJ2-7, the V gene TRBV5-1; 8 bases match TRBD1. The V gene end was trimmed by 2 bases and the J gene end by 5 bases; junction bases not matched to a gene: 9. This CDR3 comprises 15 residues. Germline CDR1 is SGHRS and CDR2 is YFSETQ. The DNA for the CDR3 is TGCGCCAGCAGCTTAGTAACGGACAGGGTCGACGAGCAGTACTTC. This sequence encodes CASSLVTDRVDEQYF. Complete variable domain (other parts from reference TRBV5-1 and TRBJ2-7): KAGVTQTPRYLIKTRGQQVTLSCSPISGHRSVSWYQQTPGQGLQFLFEYFSETQRNKGNFPGRFSGRQFSNSRSEMNVSTLELGDSALYLCASSLVTDRVDEQYFGPGTRLTVT.

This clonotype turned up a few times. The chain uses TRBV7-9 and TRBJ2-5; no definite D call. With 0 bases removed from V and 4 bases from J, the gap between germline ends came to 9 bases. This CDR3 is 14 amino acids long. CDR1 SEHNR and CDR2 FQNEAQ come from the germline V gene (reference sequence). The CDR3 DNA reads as TGTGCCAGCAGCTTAGCCGAAGGGCGAGAGACCCAGTACTTC. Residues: CASSLAEGRETQYF.

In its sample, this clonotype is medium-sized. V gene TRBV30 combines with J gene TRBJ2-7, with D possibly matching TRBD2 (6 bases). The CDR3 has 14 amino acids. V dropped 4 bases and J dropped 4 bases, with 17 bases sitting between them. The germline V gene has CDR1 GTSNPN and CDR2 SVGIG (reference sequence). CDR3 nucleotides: TGTGCCTGGAAGTTCGGGACTGGAGATTACGAGCAGTACTTC. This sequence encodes CAWKFGTGDYEQYF. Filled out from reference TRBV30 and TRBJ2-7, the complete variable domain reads SQTIHQWPATLVQPVGSPLSLECTVEGTSNPNLYWYRQAAGRGLQLLFYSVGIGQISSEVPQNLSASRPQDRQFILSSKKLLLSDSGFYLCAWKFGTGDYEQYFGPGTRLTVT.

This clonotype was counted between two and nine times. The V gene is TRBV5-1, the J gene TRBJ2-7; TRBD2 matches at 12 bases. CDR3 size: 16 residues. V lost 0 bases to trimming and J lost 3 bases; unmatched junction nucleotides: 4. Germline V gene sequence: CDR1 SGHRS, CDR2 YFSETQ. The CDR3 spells CASSLVATSGSYEQYF. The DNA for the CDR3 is TGCGCCAGCAGCTTGGTTGCGACTAGCGGGAGCTACGAGCAGTACTTC.

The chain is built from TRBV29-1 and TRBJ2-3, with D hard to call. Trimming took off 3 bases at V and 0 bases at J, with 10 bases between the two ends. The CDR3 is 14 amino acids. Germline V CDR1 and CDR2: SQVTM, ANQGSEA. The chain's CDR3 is CSVERFSSTDTQYF. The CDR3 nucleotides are TGCAGCGTTGAGAGATTCTCTAGCACAGATACGCAGTATTTT.

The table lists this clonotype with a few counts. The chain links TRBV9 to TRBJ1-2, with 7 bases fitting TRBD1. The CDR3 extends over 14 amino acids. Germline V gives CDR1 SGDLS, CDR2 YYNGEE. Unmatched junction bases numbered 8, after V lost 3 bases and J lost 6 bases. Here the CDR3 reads CASSALGQSHGYTF. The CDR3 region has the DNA TGTGCCAGCAGCGCGTTGGGACAGAGCCATGGCTACACCTTC.

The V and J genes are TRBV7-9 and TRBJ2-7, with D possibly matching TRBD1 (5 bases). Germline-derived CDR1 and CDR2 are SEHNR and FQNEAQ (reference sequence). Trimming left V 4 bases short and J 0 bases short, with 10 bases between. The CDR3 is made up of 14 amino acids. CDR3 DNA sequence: TGTGCCAGCAGCTCAACAGGTCCCTCCTACGAGCAGTACTTC. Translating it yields CASSSTGPSYEQYF. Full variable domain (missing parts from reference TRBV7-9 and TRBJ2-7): DTGVSQNPRHKITKRGQNVTFRCDPISEHNRLYWYRQTLGQGPEFLTYFQNEAQLEKSRLLSDRFSAERPKGSFSTLEIQRTEQGDSAMYLCASSSTGPSYEQYFGPGTRLTVT.

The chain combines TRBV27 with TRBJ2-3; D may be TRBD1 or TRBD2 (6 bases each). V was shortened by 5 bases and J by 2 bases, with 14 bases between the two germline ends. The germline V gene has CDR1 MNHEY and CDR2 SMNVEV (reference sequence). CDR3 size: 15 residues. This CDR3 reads CASSLTGATTDTQYF. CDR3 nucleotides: TGTGCCAGCAGTCTCACGGGGGCGACCACAGATACGCAGTATTTT.

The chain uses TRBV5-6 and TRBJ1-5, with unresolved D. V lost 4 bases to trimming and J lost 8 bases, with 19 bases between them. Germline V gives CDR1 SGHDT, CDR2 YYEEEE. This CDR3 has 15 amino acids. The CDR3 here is CASSLFPGSLEPQHF. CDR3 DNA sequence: TGTGCCAGCAGCCTCTTCCCGGGGAGCTTGGAGCCCCAGCATTTT.

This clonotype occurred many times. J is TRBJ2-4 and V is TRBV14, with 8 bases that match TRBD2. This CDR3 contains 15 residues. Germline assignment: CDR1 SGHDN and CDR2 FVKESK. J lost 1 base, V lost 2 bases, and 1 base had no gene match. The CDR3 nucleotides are TGTGCCAGCAGCCAAAGCGGGAGTGCCAAAAACATTCAGTACTTC. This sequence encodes CASSQSGSAKNIQYF.

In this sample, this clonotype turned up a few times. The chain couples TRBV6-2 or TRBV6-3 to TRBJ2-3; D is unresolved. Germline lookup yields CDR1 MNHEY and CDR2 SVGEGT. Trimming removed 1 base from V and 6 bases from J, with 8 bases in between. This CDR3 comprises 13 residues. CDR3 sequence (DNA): TGTGCCAGCAGTTACTTGTCCGGCGATACGCAGTATTTT. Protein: CASSYLSGDTQYF.

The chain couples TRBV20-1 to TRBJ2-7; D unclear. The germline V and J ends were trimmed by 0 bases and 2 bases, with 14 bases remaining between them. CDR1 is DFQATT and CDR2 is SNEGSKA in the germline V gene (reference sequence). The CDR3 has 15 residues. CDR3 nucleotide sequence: TGCAGTGCTAGAGATCGGCGGTACGGAACCTACGAGCAGTACTTC. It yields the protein CSARDRRYGTYEQYF.